Listed below are T cell receptor beta chains from one sample, sequenced in a study of CD8 T cells in ankylosing spondylitis. Via MiXCR, TCRdb re-called the 5' RACE reads, giving one row per CDR3 protein. Of under 400,000 distinct CDR3 sequences listed, approximately 10% are singletons. Source material: blood, either unsorted or a sorted T cell fraction (not recorded which). These receptors were taken from a female donor with ankylosing spondylitis or in good health (not recorded which). Each CDR3 is given with its conserved first and last residue. The D gene is left open where the match is weak. Clone sizes are given selectively: once, few, many, or a class where the clone is expanded.

v_gene	j_gene	abundance	d_gene	CDR3nt	CDR3aa
TRBV3-1	TRBJ2-1	-	-	TGTGCCAGCACCTCGACAGGCTCCTACAATGAGCAGTTCTTC	CASTSTGSYNEQFF
TRBV20-1	TRBJ2-7	few	-	TGCAGTGCTAGAGATCGCGTTAGTAATGCGCCCTACGAGCAGTACTTC	CSARDRVSNAPYEQYF
TRBV7-3	TRBJ2-2	many	TRBD1	TGTGCCAGCCGAACAGGGGGCTTGACCGGGGAGCTGTTTTTT	CASRTGGLTGELFF
TRBV6-2/TRBV6-3	TRBJ2-7	many	TRBD2	TGTGCCAGCCTCCCTTACCCAGGCGGGAGCGAATACGAGCAGTACTTC	CASLPYPGGSEYEQYF
TRBV20-1	TRBJ1-6	many	-	TGCAGTGCTAGAATACGGGGGTATAATTCACCCCTCCACTTT	CSARIRGYNSPLHF
TRBV20-1	TRBJ1-5	many	TRBD1	TGCAGTGCTAGGATCGACAGGGCGCAGCCCCAGCATTTT	CSARIDRAQPQHF
TRBV20-1	TRBJ2-1	many	TRBD2	TGCAGTGCAATGACTAGCGCAAATAATGAGCAGTTCTTC	CSAMTSANNEQFF
TRBV7-9	TRBJ2-7	many	-	TGTGCCAGCAGTCCGGGTGGACGGGGGCGCGTCTACGAGCAGTACTTC	CASSPGGRGRVYEQYF
TRBV9	TRBJ2-5	many	TRBD1	TGTGCCAGCAGCGCGAGGACAGGTAACCAAGAGACCCAGTACTTC	CASSARTGNQETQYF
TRBV7-8	TRBJ2-3	many	TRBD2	TGTGCCAGCAGCTTACGGGGTAGCGGGATTCTGACAGATACGCAGTATTTT	CASSLRGSGILTDTQYF
TRBV7-9	TRBJ2-1	-	TRBD2	TGTGCCAGCAGCTTACTTCTAGCGGCCTACAATGAGCAGTTCTTC	CASSLLLAAYNEQFF
TRBV4-2	TRBJ2-4	-	TRBD2	TGTGCCAGCAGCCAACTTGTGGATCCCCTAGCGGGAGGACTAGCCAAAAACATTCAGTACTTC	CASSQLVDPLAGGLAKNIQYF
TRBV5-1	TRBJ2-5	few	TRBD1	TGCGCCAGCAGCCCAGGGGACAGGGGAAAAGAAGAGACCCAGTACTTC	CASSPGDRGKEETQYF
TRBV20-1	TRBJ2-7	many	TRBD1	TGCAGTGCTCCCCTGGGACAGGCAGTCGACGAGCAGTACTTC	CSAPLGQAVDEQYF
TRBV3-1	TRBJ2-7	-	-	TGTGCCAGCAGCCAAGTTAGGGAACTCTCCGAGCAGTACTTC	CASSQVRELSEQYF
TRBV5-1	TRBJ2-5	many	-	TGCGCCAGCAGCTTGGAATCTTGGTTAGCCCAAGAGACCCAGTACTTC	CASSLESWLAQETQYF
TRBV20-1	TRBJ2-5	many	-	TGCAGTGCTGAAGGAGGGGCAGAGACCCAGTACTTC	CSAEGGAETQYF
TRBV20-1	TRBJ2-1	many	TRBD2	TGCCAGGGAGGTGTGACTAGCGGGAACAGCTACAATGAGCAGTTCTTC	CQGGVTSGNSYNEQFF
TRBV12-3/TRBV12-4	TRBJ2-7	-	TRBD1	TGTGCCAGCAGTGCGGGACAGGGGATTCTCTACGAGCAGTACTTC	CASSAGQGILYEQYF
TRBV20-1	TRBJ2-7	many	TRBD2	TGCAGTGCTCTCAGAGGCACTAGCGGGGCCTACGAGCAGTACTTC	CSALRGTSGAYEQYF
TRBV20-1	TRBJ2-7	many	TRBD2	TGCAGTGCTAGAGGTGGGTCTAGCGGGAGTCTTGGGCACGAGCAGTACTTC	CSARGGSSGSLGHEQYF
TRBV20-1	TRBJ2-7	-	-	TGCAGTGCTAGACCGTTAATTCGGGACACCTACGAGCAGTACTTC	CSARPLIRDTYEQYF
TRBV5-1	TRBJ2-2	many	-	TGCGCCAGCAGCGCGGGACAGACGAACACCGGGGAGCTGTTTTTT	CASSAGQTNTGELFF
TRBV5-1	TRBJ2-3	many	-	TGCGCCAGCAGCTTGGTTTACGATACGCAGTATTTT	CASSLVYDTQYF
TRBV9	TRBJ2-1	-	TRBD1	TGTGCCAGCAGCGGGGCCGGGACAGGGGGCTCCGGGGGTGAGCAGTTCTTC	CASSGAGTGGSGGEQFF
TRBV7-2	TRBJ2-7	many	TRBD1	TGTGCCAGCAGCTTTACAGGGGCGCAGCAGTACTTC	CASSFTGAQQYF
TRBV4-1	TRBJ2-2	many	TRBD1	TGCGCCAGCAGCCAAGATCGGGACAGGGCGAACACCGGGGAGCTGTTTTTT	CASSQDRDRANTGELFF
TRBV12-3/TRBV12-4	TRBJ2-1	few	-	TGTGCCAGCAGTTCACAGAGCTCCTACAATGAGCAGTTCTTC	CASSSQSSYNEQFF
TRBV5-1	TRBJ1-1	many	-	TGCGCCAGCAGCTTGGAGGGGCCGGAGGCTAACACTGAAGCTTTCTTT	CASSLEGPEANTEAFF